Reported below is one T cell receptor (beta chain). Its antigen remains unidentified. There are no base qualities to consult, and no much larger clone falls within one base. This specimen belongs to a study of blood T cell repertoires in COVID-19 (dated by TCRdb to the early 2020s). Regarding the complete study: Samples from collaborators originated in the United States, Italy and Spain and spanned both the acute and convalescent phases of COVID-19. Nearly every sample came with metadata listing a de-identified subject ID, COVID-19 status, age in years and sex. The repertoires were released in a freely available public database meant as a resource for research on the immune response to SARS-CoV-2. Deeply sampled blood TCRbeta repertoires from subjects exposed to, actively infected with, or recovered from COVID-19 were included in the dataset. The material from the prospective study consisted of cDNA or gDNA derived from T cells, B-cell-depleted T cells, or PBMCs. Where available, HLA class I and class II types were obtained from metadata supplied by the sample provider rather than from assay-based typing. The samples were drawn from the first 160 participants of the ongoing ImmuneRACE study and from about 1,200 subjects provided by 6 global collaborators. Summary of the overall study and its limitations: Clinical and demographic metadata were provided uncurated, with the amount varying by source and participant.

TCRbeta CDR3 regions were amplified from genomic DNA by means of the immunoSEQ Assay, a bias-controlled multiplex PCR. From the authors' description of their analysis: The number of nucleated cells in each sample was estimated by amplification of reference gene primers within the assay. To quantify the absolute abundance of each unique TCRbeta CDR3 rearrangement, sequence reads were collapsed and filtered. Productive Simpson clonality was computed per sample as the square root of Simpson's diversity index over productive rearrangements. TCRdb holds this immuneACCESS table with in-frame rearrangements only. Some clones are missing; in checked studies, unresolved V genes explain under half, and the rest has no known cause. V, J and clone size are those of that table, while D and trimming were read from the DNA. This sample lists about 80,000 clones; around 90% were detected once. The ten most abundant clones make up approximately 7.3% of the sample.

From cysteine to phenylalanine, the CDR3 is 14 amino acids long. CDR3 DNA is the only sequence kept; it has 42 bases, read in frame from the first base. The germline V gene sets CDR1 to MDHEN and CDR2 to SYDVKM. V gives up 5 bases and J gives up 5 bases, and the segment between their germline ends measures 15 bases. Each collaborating institution followed its own protocols to collect whole blood in K2EDTA tubes. For TCRbeta analysis, collaborator samples were shipped as frozen whole blood, as isolated PBMCs, or as DNA extracted from either sample type. The chain is encoded by TRBV28 joined to TRBJ1-2; TRBD1 is perhaps the D gene, given 6 matching bases. This clonotype originated in a man between 65 and 85 years old with acute or convalescent COVID-19. The sample comprised peripheral blood. The nucleotide sequence reads TGTGCCAGCAGTCGTTCAGGGGTTGGTTATGGCTACACCTTC. This sequence encodes CASSRSGVGYGYTF.